This is a list of T cell receptor beta chains from one sample in a study of blood T cell repertoires in COVID-19. Sequenced by immunoSEQ multiplex PCR; TCRdb stores in-frame clones only, minus some. The sample has fewer than 200,000 clones; roughly 86% are singletons. Sequenced sample: peripheral blood. These receptors came from a woman in her sixties who had recovered from COVID-19. Both conserved end residues are part of each CDR3. Each record gives: clone size, D gene, V gene, J gene, CDR3 DNA, CDR3 protein. The D gene is left open where the match is weak. Rows give clone size only sometimes, using once, few, many, or a class for an expanded clone.

clone_size: once
d_call: NA
v_call: TRBV9
j_call: TRBJ1-1
cdr3_nt: TGTGCTTCTTCGGACAGCCCGAACACTGAAGCTTTCTTT
cdr3_aa: CASSDSPNTEAFF

clone_size: NA
d_call: TRBD1
v_call: TRBV3-1/TRBV3-2
j_call: TRBJ1-3
cdr3_nt: TGTGCCAGCAGCTTCGGGACAGGGCACGGAAACACCATATATTTT
cdr3_aa: CASSFGTGHGNTIYF

clone_size: NA
d_call: NA
v_call: TRBV2
j_call: TRBJ1-2
cdr3_nt: TGTGCCAGCCGCATGGAGGGGCACAGTAAGGGTGGCTACACCTTC
cdr3_aa: CASRMEGHSKGGYTF

clone_size: NA
d_call: TRBD2
v_call: TRBV9
j_call: TRBJ2-1
cdr3_nt: TGTGCCAGCAGCGCCACTAGCGGGGGGGCCAATGAGCAGTTCTTC
cdr3_aa: CASSATSGGANEQFF

clone_size: NA
d_call: NA
v_call: TRBV11-1
j_call: TRBJ2-3
cdr3_nt: TGTGCCAGCAGCTTAAACCGCGGTGGAGCAGATACGCAGTATTTT
cdr3_aa: CASSLNRGGADTQYF

clone_size: NA
d_call: TRBD2
v_call: TRBV29-1
j_call: TRBJ2-2
cdr3_nt: TGCAGCGTGGGAAAACTAGCGGGGGGAACCGGGGAGCTGTTTTTT
cdr3_aa: CSVGKLAGGTGELFF

clone_size: NA
d_call: NA
v_call: TRBV3-1/TRBV3-2
j_call: TRBJ1-4
cdr3_nt: TGTGCCAGCAGCCAAGACGTCGCAGGGATGAATGAAAAACTGTTTTTT
cdr3_aa: CASSQDVAGMNEKLFF

clone_size: NA
d_call: TRBD1
v_call: TRBV5-6
j_call: TRBJ1-4
cdr3_nt: TGTGCCAGCAGTCGATTGGGGACAGATAATAATGAAAAACTGTTTTTT
cdr3_aa: CASSRLGTDNNEKLFF

clone_size: NA
d_call: NA
v_call: TRBV2
j_call: TRBJ1-6
cdr3_nt: TGTGCCAGCAGTGAAACTCGGCAGGGGACACCCCTCCACTTT
cdr3_aa: CASSETRQGTPLHF

clone_size: NA
d_call: NA
v_call: TRBV18
j_call: TRBJ1-6
cdr3_nt: TGTGCCAGCTCACCAGGGCTACAGGATAATTCACCCCTCCACTTT
cdr3_aa: CASSPGLQDNSPLHF

clone_size: NA
d_call: NA
v_call: TRBV5-1
j_call: TRBJ1-1
cdr3_nt: TGCGCCAGCAGCTCCCAGACTCGCCCCATGAACACTGAAGCTTTCTTT
cdr3_aa: CASSSQTRPMNTEAFF

clone_size: NA
d_call: TRBD2
v_call: TRBV5-1
j_call: TRBJ2-1
cdr3_nt: TGCGCCAGCAGCTTGGTTGCTAGCGGGGGGGTATACAATGAGCAGTTCTTC
cdr3_aa: CASSLVASGGVYNEQFF

clone_size: NA
d_call: TRBD1
v_call: TRBV20-1
j_call: TRBJ1-1
cdr3_nt: TGCAGTGCAAGTGACAGGGTAACTGAAGCTTTCTTT
cdr3_aa: CSASDRVTEAFF